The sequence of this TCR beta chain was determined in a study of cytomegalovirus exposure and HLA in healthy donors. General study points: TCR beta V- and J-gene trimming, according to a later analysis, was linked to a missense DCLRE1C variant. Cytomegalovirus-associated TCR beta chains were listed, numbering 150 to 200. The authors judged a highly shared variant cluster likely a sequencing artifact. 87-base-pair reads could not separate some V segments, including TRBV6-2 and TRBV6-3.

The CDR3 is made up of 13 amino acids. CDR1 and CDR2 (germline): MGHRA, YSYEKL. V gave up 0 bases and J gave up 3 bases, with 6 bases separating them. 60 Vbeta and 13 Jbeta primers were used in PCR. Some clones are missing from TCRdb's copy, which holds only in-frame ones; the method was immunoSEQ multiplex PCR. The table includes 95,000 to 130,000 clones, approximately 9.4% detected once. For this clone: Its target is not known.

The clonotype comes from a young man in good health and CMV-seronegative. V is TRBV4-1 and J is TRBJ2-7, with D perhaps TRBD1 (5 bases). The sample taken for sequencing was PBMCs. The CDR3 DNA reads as TGCGCCAGCAGCCAAGATAGGGGCTACGAGCAGTACTTC. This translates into CASSQDRGYEQYF.